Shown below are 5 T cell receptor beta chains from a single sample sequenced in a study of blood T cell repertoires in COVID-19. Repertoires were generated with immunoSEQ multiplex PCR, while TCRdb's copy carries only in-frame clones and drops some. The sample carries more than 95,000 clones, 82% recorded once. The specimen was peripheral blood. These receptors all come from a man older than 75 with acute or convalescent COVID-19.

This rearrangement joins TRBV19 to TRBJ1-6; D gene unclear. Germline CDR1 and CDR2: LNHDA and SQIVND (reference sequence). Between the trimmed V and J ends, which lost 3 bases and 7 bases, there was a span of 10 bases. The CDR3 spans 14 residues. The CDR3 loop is CASSMGQVNSPLHF. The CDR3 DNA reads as TGTGCCAGTAGTATGGGTCAGGTCAATTCACCCCTCCACTTT.

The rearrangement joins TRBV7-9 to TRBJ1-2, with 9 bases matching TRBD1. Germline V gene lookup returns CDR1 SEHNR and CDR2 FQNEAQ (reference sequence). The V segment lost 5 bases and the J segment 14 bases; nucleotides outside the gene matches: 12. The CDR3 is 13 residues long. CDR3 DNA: TGTGCCAGCAGCCCTGGGACAGGGACGAGTCGGACCTTC. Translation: CASSPGTGTSRTF. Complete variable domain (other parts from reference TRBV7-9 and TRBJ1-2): DTGVSQNPRHKITKRGQNVTFRCDPISEHNRLYWYRQTLGQGPEFLTYFQNEAQLEKSRLLSDRFSAERPKGSFSTLEIQRTEQGDSAMYLCASSPGTGTSRTFGSGTRLTVV.

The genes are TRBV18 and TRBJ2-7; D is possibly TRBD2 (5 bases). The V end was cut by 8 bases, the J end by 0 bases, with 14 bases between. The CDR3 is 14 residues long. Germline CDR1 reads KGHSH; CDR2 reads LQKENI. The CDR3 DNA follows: TGTGCCAGCCAGTCCGCGGGCAACTCCTACGAGCAGTACTTC. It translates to CASQSAGNSYEQYF.

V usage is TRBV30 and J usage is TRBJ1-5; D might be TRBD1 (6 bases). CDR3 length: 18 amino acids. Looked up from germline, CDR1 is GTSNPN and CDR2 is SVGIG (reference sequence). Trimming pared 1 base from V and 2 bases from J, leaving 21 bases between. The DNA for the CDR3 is TGTGCCTGGAGTGATAACAGGGCTCGCCTTATGGGCAATCAGCCCCAGCATTTT. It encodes CAWSDNRARLMGNQPQHF.

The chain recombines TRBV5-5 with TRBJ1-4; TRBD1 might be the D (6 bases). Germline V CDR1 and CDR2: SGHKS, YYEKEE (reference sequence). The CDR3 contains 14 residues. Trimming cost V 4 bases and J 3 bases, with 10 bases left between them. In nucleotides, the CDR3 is TGTGCCAGCAGCCGGACAGAAGCTAATGAAAAACTGTTTTTT. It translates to CASSRTEANEKLFF.